This entry features one T cell receptor (beta chain) sequence. Its antigen is as yet unknown. The V end lost 4 bases, the J end lost 0 bases, and 18 bases lay between the germline ends. From germline, CDR1 is SQVTM and CDR2 ANQGSEA. The CDR3 extends over 16 amino acids. Profiling relied on immunoSEQ multiplex PCR, and the TCRdb table lists in-frame clones only, not all of them. The sample includes about 64,000 clones, 86% of them seen just once. This record belongs to a study of pediatric ulcerative colitis. Looking at the study overall: Seven or eight patients showed pancolitis and two showed left-sided colitis. General study findings and limits: A couple of patients' blood samples yielded substantially fewer templates. Clonal expansions reduced rectal repertoire diversity in acute severe colitis.

The blood sample was taken during the colonoscopy visit. The rearrangement joins TRBV29-1 to TRBJ2-5; D may be TRBD1 (5 bases). The TCR sequence derives from a boy under 18 with severe ulcerative colitis. Sequences were obtained from blood. The CDR3 sequence: CSVGFPTVPYQETQYF. The CDR3 coding sequence is TGCAGCGTTGGATTTCCGACAGTCCCGTACCAAGAGACCCAGTACTTC.